Below, 3 T cell receptor beta chains from the same sample are listed, as sequenced in a study of human T cells and chemical hapten exposure. TCRdb re-analysed the RACE reads in MiXCR, keeping a single row per CDR3 protein. The sample contains more than 75,000 distinct CDR3 sequences, nearly 10% of which appear only once. Time point specified: pre-sensitization, week 0. Described treatment: therapeutic diphenylcyclopropenone sensitization with weekly scalp DPC. The sample was whole blood, taken in connection with sensitization to the hapten diphenylcyclopropenone (DPC). These receptors came from a woman between 40 and 55 years old with alopecia areata. Some clones in this sample may be carry-over from other donors' samples.

The table lists this clonotype with many counts. This chain uses TRBV7-8 with TRBJ1-5; the D is unclear. V gave up 1 base and J gave up 5 bases, with 18 bases separating them. The CDR3 loop spans 17 amino acids. The germline V gene has CDR1 SGHVS and CDR2 FQNEAQ. The CDR3 reads CASSLVLPGPKHQPQHF. The CDR3 region has the DNA TGTGCCAGCAGCTTAGTGCTTCCCGGGCCTAAACATCAGCCCCAGCATTTT.

At least ten counts were recorded for this clonotype. The chain employs TRBV12-3 or TRBV12-4 and TRBJ1-2; D is undetermined. V lost 3 bases to trimming and J lost 0 bases, with 5 bases between them. The CDR3 contains 13 residues. CDR3: CASSLVANYGYTF. The CDR3 DNA sequence: TGTGCCAGCAGTTTGGTTGCTAACTATGGCTACACCTTC.

This clonotype has more than one count but fewer than ten. The chain couples TRBV29-1 to TRBJ2-1; 7 bases are shared with TRBD1. Per the germline V gene, CDR1 is SQVTM and CDR2 is ANQGSEA. CDR3 length equals 12 residues. The trim removed 6 bases at V and 7 bases at J, leaving 6 bases unmatched. The CDR3 sequence is CSVRQGWNEQFF. CDR3 nucleotides: TGCAGCGTCAGACAGGGTTGGAATGAGCAGTTCTTC.